A single sample is the source of the 23 T cell receptor beta chains below, sequenced in a study of T cell repertoires in cytomegalovirus infection. TCRdb fed the reads into MiXCR, producing one record per CDR3 protein. The table records hundreds of thousands of distinct CDR3 sequences, about a third of them present only once. The sequenced sample consisted of PBMCs. The receptors shown here come from a human donor in good health (CMV status not recorded). Some clones in this sample may be carry-over from other donors' samples.

This clonotype was counted at least ten times. The chain links TRBV7-2 to TRBJ1-5, with 9 bases matching TRBD1. V was pared by 3 bases and J by 2 bases, with 5 bases of the junction left unmatched. The CDR3 spans 16 residues. CDR1 SGHTA and CDR2 FQGNSA come from the germline V gene. Written as DNA, the CDR3 is TGTGCCAGCAGCTTCACAGGGGGCCGAGGCAATCAGCCCCAGCATTTT. Translating it yields CASSFTGGRGNQPQHF.

For this clonotype: It may be a read error: a sequence one base away is much more abundant. J is TRBJ2-7 and V is TRBV7-8; D gene ambiguous. The CDR3 runs 16 residues. Germline lookup yields CDR1 SGHVS and CDR2 FQNEAQ. The germline V and J ends were trimmed by 1 base and 0 bases, with 13 bases remaining between them. The CDR3 DNA reads as TGTGCCAGCAGCTTAGGGGTAGCTTCGAGCTCCTACGAGCAGTACTTC. This sequence encodes CASSLGVASSSYEQYF.

V gene TRBV7-9 combines with J gene TRBJ1-1; D ambiguous. Germline assignment: CDR1 SEHNR and CDR2 FQNEAQ (reference sequence). The CDR3 runs to 11 residues. V was clipped by 5 bases and J by 8 bases, with 9 bases between them. The CDR3 loop reads CASSAGKEAFF. The CDR3 DNA is TGTGCCAGCAGCGCCGGAAAAGAAGCTTTCTTT.

This chain joins TRBV7-2 and TRBJ2-1, with 8 bases lining up with TRBD2. The CDR3 extends over 17 amino acids. V was clipped by 0 bases and J by 3 bases; unmatched bases: 7. Germline values: CDR1 SGHTA, CDR2 FQGNSA. The CDR3 sequence is CASSLAPRGGFYNEQFF. As DNA, the CDR3 is TGTGCCAGCAGCTTAGCGCCACGGGGGGGATTCTACAATGAGCAGTTCTTC.

The chain is built from TRBV7-3 and TRBJ1-2, with 9 bases aligning to TRBD1. Unmatched junction bases numbered 16, after V lost 3 bases and J lost 14 bases. The V gene's germline CDR1 is SGHTA and CDR2 FQGTGA. The CDR3 spans 15 residues. In DNA, the CDR3 is TGTGCCAGCAGCTTGGGACAGGGAAGGTCCTATGGCTCAACCTTC. This translates into CASSLGQGRSYGSTF.

The chain couples TRBV19 to TRBJ2-2, with 8 bases aligning to TRBD2. Germline loops: CDR1 LNHDA, CDR2 SQIVND (reference sequence). V gave up 6 bases and J gave up 2 bases; unmatched junction bases: 8. The CDR3 runs 16 residues. CDR3 protein: CASSIVLAVNTGELFF. The CDR3 DNA follows: TGTGCCAGTAGCATCGTACTAGCGGTCAACACCGGGGAGCTGTTTTTT.

DNA for the CDR3: TGTGCCAGCAGTTACCAGGCAGAAGCTTTCTTT. Translated, it gives CASSYQAEAFF. This sequence joins TRBV6-8 and TRBJ1-1; D call uncertain. Germline CDR1 is MNHGY and CDR2 is SAAAGT. The CDR3 consists of 11 residues. Trimming stripped 2 bases from V and 8 bases from J, with 6 bases between.

Remarks on this clonotype: Germline is not matched at one junction end, which may reflect a read error. The chain couples TRBV11-2 to TRBJ1-2; perhaps TRBD1 as D (6 bases). The CDR3 extends over 12 amino acids. Germline V CDR1 and CDR2: SGHAT, FQNNGV. CDR3 region: CASGATNYRYTF. CDR3 sequence (DNA): TGTGCCTCGGGGGCCACTAACTATCGCTACACCTTC.

In its sample, this clonotype was seen a few times. The chain has TRBV2 and TRBJ2-1, with 8 bases matching TRBD2. V dropped 5 bases and J dropped 0; count of bases not matched to a gene: 3. Germline V CDR1 and CDR2: SNHLY, FYNNEI. This CDR3 is built from 15 residues. CDR3 residues: CASSRTSGSYNEQFF. CDR3 nucleotide sequence: TGTGCCAGCAGTCGAACTAGCGGCTCCTACAATGAGCAGTTCTTC.

This chain links TRBV11-2 with TRBJ2-1; 10 bases align to TRBD2. This CDR3 spans 17 amino acids. After removal of 5 bases from V and 0 bases from J, the junction contained 7 bases not matched to a gene. CDR1 and CDR2 from the germline V gene are SGHAT and FQNNGV. CDR3 DNA sequence: TGTGCCAGCAGCCCTTGGACTAGCGGAAGCTCCTACAATGAGCAGTTCTTC. Translated: CASSPWTSGSSYNEQFF.

This clonotype showed up many times. The chain uses TRBV7-8 and TRBJ2-6; perhaps D is TRBD1 or TRBD2 (5 bases each). The ends were cut back, 5 bases at V and 0 bases at J, with 11 bases in the middle. CDR1 and CDR2 (germline): SGHVS, FQNEAQ. The CDR3 is 16 residues long. CDR3 region: CASSPRGISGANVLTF. The CDR3 DNA follows: TGTGCCAGCAGCCCCCGGGGCATCTCTGGGGCCAACGTCCTGACTTTC.

The chain employs TRBV29-1 and TRBJ1-1; no clear D gene. Trimming took 3 bases from V and 5 from J, leaving 7 bases between them. Germline V gene sequence: CDR1 SQVTM, CDR2 ANQGSEA. This CDR3 contains 11 residues. This CDR3 reads CSVDLSTEAFF. DNA for the CDR3: TGCAGCGTTGATCTCTCAACTGAAGCTTTCTTT.

This clonotype was detected ten times or more. The chain carries TRBV7-8 and TRBJ1-5, with TRBD1 matching over 10 bases. The CDR3 has 18 amino acids. CDR1 and CDR2 from the germline V gene are SGHVS and FQNEAQ. The V segment lost 3 bases and the J segment 7 bases; nucleotides outside the gene matches: 15. The CDR3 spells CASSFRDRGRFMEQPQHF. The CDR3 DNA is TGTGCCAGCAGCTTCCGGGACAGGGGAAGATTTATGGAACAGCCCCAGCATTTT.

This clonotype was counted a few times. The chain recombines TRBV6-1 with TRBJ2-4, with a tentative D call TRBD2 (6 bases). CDR3 length: 13 residues. V lost 6 bases and J 8 bases, leaving 14 bases between the germline ends. The germline gives CDR1 MNHNS, CDR2 SASEGT. The CDR3 is CASSVGGRDIQYF. CDR3 DNA sequence: TGTGCCAGCAGCGTCGGGGGTCGGGACATTCAGTACTTC.

The V and J genes are TRBV6-6 and TRBJ1-1; D is uncertain. CDR3 length equals 12 residues. Germline assignment: CDR1 MNHNY and CDR2 SVGAGI (reference sequence). V dropped 3 bases and J dropped 3 bases, with 5 bases sitting between them. CDR3 sequence: CASSYRDTEAFF. DNA of the CDR3: TGTGCCAGCAGTTATCGGGACACTGAAGCTTTCTTT.

The rearrangement joins TRBV27 to TRBJ2-3; TRBD1 matches at 8 bases. V shed 3 bases and J 4 bases; nucleotides not matched to a gene: 21. The length of the CDR3 is 20 residues. Germline CDR1 and CDR2: MNHEY and SMNVEV (reference sequence). CDR3 nucleotides: TGTGCCAGCAGTTTCTCCGGTCACCGGCCCGGACAGGGTCCCCCAGATACGCAGTATTTT. As protein: CASSFSGHRPGQGPPDTQYF.

The rearrangement joins TRBV20-1 to TRBJ2-2; 10 bases fit TRBD1. From germline, CDR1 is DFQATT and CDR2 SNEGSKA (reference sequence). V lost 0 bases to trimming and J lost 5 bases; unmatched junction nucleotides: 3. This CDR3 comprises 15 residues. CDR3 amino acids: CSARDRDRGTGELFF. CDR3 bases: TGCAGTGCTAGAGATCGGGACAGGGGAACCGGGGAGCTGTTTTTT.

This clonotype was recorded at least ten times. The genes are TRBV7-6 and TRBJ1-6, with a weak D call TRBD1 (6 bases). Trimming removed 3 bases at V and 5 bases at J, with 11 bases between. Per germline, CDR1 SGHVS and CDR2 FNYEAQ. This CDR3 has 15 residues. In DNA, the CDR3 is TGTGCCAGCAGCTTTGATTCAGGGGATAATTCACCCCTCCACTTT. This encodes CASSFDSGDNSPLHF.

The chain recombines TRBV29-1 with TRBJ2-1; 7 bases line up with TRBD2. V lost 4 bases and J lost 4; bases outside the gene matches: 4. CDR1 SQVTM and CDR2 ANQGSEA come from the germline V gene. CDR3 size: 13 residues. CDR3 loop: CSVGRGTYNEQFF. The CDR3 coding sequence is TGCAGCGTTGGGCGGGGGACTTACAATGAGCAGTTCTTC.

This chain connects TRBV5-6 to TRBJ1-2; tentative D call: TRBD1 (5 bases). There are 13 residues in the CDR3. The V gene lost 1 base and the J gene lost 7 bases, with 11 bases spanning the gap. The V gene's germline CDR1 is SGHDT and CDR2 YYEEEE. DNA of the CDR3: TGTGCCAGCAGCTTGTTGGGGGACCTTGGCTACACCTTC. It specifies CASSLLGDLGYTF.

This chain uses TRBV7-2 with TRBJ1-3, with D perhaps matching TRBD1 (5 bases). The germline gives CDR1 SGHTA, CDR2 FQGNSA. V was cut by 5 bases and J by 4 bases, with 12 bases left in between. This CDR3 comprises 14 residues. Here the CDR3 reads CASSVRQRGNTIYF. CDR3 in DNA: TGTGCCAGCAGCGTACGACAGAGGGGAAACACCATATATTTT.

The chain joins TRBV24-1 to TRBJ2-1; tentatively, D is TRBD2 (6 bases). Trimming took off 0 bases at V and 1 base at J, with 6 bases between the two ends. The CDR3 spans 15 residues. Germline V gene lookup returns CDR1 KGHDR and CDR2 SFDVKD. The CDR3 region is CATSDLRGSYNEQFF. The CDR3 coding sequence is TGTGCCACCAGTGATTTGCGGGGGTCCTACAATGAGCAGTTCTTC.

The V and J genes are TRBV6-1 and TRBJ2-2; 9 bases agree with TRBD2. The V gene end was trimmed by 6 bases and the J gene end by 4 bases; junction bases not matched to a gene: 9. The CDR3 loop spans 16 amino acids. Germline CDR1 reads MNHNS; CDR2 reads SASEGT. The CDR3 nucleotides read TGTGCCAGCAGGACCCCCGGCGGGGGGGCCACCGGGGAGCTGTTTTTT. Its translation: CASRTPGGGATGELFF.